This record covers a single TCR beta chain. This clone was recorded at least ten times. It has no known antigen specificity. No qualities accompany the bases; no much larger clone lies one base away. From the cysteine through the phenylalanine, the CDR3 covers 14 amino acids. Left in the record is the CDR3 DNA by itself, 42 bases read in frame from the first base. V is cut by 0 bases and J by 8 bases, and the space between the germline ends is 16 bases. CDR1 and CDR2 are read off the germline V gene (reference sequence) as DFQATT and SNEGSKA. The library came from PCR. Sequencing was performed on an Illumina HiSeq 4000. High-throughput sequencing was used to profile the TCR beta-chain CDR3 region of each patient. Under the source paper's analysis protocol: A classifier to discriminate distant-metastatic papillary thyroid cancer patients was built from CDR3 differences across clinicopathological groups. The Shannon index was used to measure repertoire diversity, and the Morisita-Horn index was used to measure how similar tumor and blood repertoires were. Using fastp at Q25 and MiXCR, TCRdb reprocessed the public reads and kept productive beta chains. The V and J calls reflect TCRdb's pipeline rather than the authors' work. In this sample the table shows 20,000 or so clones, approximately 11% of which occur a single time. Jointly, the top ten make up around 7.3% of the sample.

This specimen belongs to a study of metastatic and nonmetastatic thyroid tumors (dated by TCRdb to 2020 to 2021). In terms of the full investigation: Repertoires from peripheral blood and from tumor or nodule tissue samples of malignant and benign thyroid patients were compared. Summary of the overall study and its limitations: In both blood and tumor samples, TCR beta diversity was reported to be significantly higher in malignant tumors than in benign nodules.

None of the patients had been given any treatment before thyroid surgery. Using T-cell receptor beta sequencing, the study looked back at clinical samples from patients collected from about 2011 to 2019. The clonotype originates from a female donor with papillary thyroid cancer or a benign thyroid nodule (not recorded which). Some clones in this sample may be carry-over from other donors' samples. The rearranged chain carries TRBV20-1 and TRBJ1-2; no D segment can be confidently identified. Sample: blood. The CDR3 region has the sequence CSARDGIGGVGYTF. The DNA is TGCAGTGCTAGAGATGGAATCGGAGGAGTAGGCTACACCTTC.